These 6 T cell receptor beta chains came from one sample sequenced in a study of blood T cell repertoires in COVID-19 (dated by TCRdb to about 2020). The receptor library was made with the immunoSEQ multiplex PCR assay. TCRdb took over this immuneACCESS table, retaining in-frame rearrangements with V and J assigned. Such tables are incomplete; in checked studies, under half of the missing clones stem from an unresolved V gene, and the remainder is unexplained. For this sample the table gives about 56,000 clones, of which 84% were detected only once. The ten largest clones represent under 15% of the sample. Sequencing was carried out using peripheral blood. The source is a woman of 80 years or more with acute or convalescent COVID-19.

J is TRBJ1-6 and V is TRBV18, with D unclear. Trimming stripped 5 bases from V and 8 bases from J, with 16 bases between. This CDR3 has 15 amino acids. Looked up from germline, CDR1 is KGHSH and CDR2 is LQKENI. The CDR3 DNA is TGTGCCAGCTCAGGACGGGGAACGGTTGATTCACCCCTCCACTTT. This codes for CASSGRGTVDSPLHF.

This sequence joins TRBV21-1 and TRBJ2-4; TRBD2, the table's D call, lacks a check against the DNA. TRBV21-1 is noted as a pseudogene. This CDR3 is 14 amino acids long. The CDR3 nucleotides read TGTGCCAGCAGCAAAGAGAGCGGGAAGGTCATTCAGTACTTC. Protein: CASSKESGKVIQYF.

This clone was counted a single time. The V gene is TRBV19, the J gene TRBJ2-5; D uncertain. Germline V lookup: CDR1 LNHDA, CDR2 SQIVND (reference sequence). The length of the CDR3 is 14 residues. V was trimmed by 3 bases and J by 4 bases, leaving 12 bases between them. CDR3 loop: CASSITSGRETQYF. The CDR3 bases are TGTGCCAGTAGTATTACTTCTGGGCGAGAGACCCAGTACTTC.

The chain links TRBV19 to TRBJ2-3; the match to TRBD1 covers 8 bases. J gave up 5 bases and V 5 bases, and 6 bases lay outside the gene matches. The germline V gene encodes CDR1 LNHDA and CDR2 SQIVND (reference sequence). The CDR3 totals 14 residues. The CDR3 region has the DNA TGTGCCAGTAGTCTGACAGGGGAATTAGATACGCAGTATTTT. This sequence encodes CASSLTGELDTQYF.

This sequence joins TRBV5-5 and TRBJ1-1, with a weak D call TRBD1 (6 bases). V lost 3 bases, J lost 8 bases, and 26 bases lay in between. The CDR3 covers 17 residues. CDR1 SGHKS and CDR2 YYEKEE come from the germline V gene (reference sequence). CDR3 DNA sequence: TGTGCCAGCAGCTCAACCCGGCAAGGGCAGGGGCTAGGGGAAGCTTTCTTT. This codes for CASSSTRQGQGLGEAFF.

The rearrangement uses TRBV5-4 and TRBJ2-7; 7 bases are shared with TRBD1. V shed 4 bases, J shed 4 bases, and the junction held 14 bases outside the gene matches. This CDR3 comprises 16 residues. Germline V gives CDR1 SGHNT, CDR2 YYREEE (reference sequence). CDR3: CASSLNTGASVYEQYF. CDR3 coding DNA: TGTGCCAGCAGCCTTAATACAGGGGCTTCAGTTTACGAGCAGTACTTC.